What follows are 17 T cell receptor beta chains derived from one specimen sequenced in a study of beta chain features in type 1 diabetes. The isolated RNA, all of it, was reverse transcribed, so expressed TCRB transcripts were what got sequenced. Clones were sequenced by immunoSEQ multiplex PCR, and TCRdb holds only the in-frame ones, with some missing. The repertoire holds over 100,000 clones, with almost 40% as singletons. The specimen sequenced was stem cell memory CD4+ T cells from blood. These receptors came from a woman under 30 in good health.

This clone was counted between two and nine times. The chain is built from TRBV6-5 and TRBJ1-1; TRBD1 matches at 10 bases. Unmatched junction bases numbered 4, after V lost 4 bases and J lost 5 bases. The CDR3 consists of 14 residues. CDR1 and CDR2 from the germline V gene are MNHEY and SVGAGI. The CDR3 DNA reads as TGTGCCAGCAGTTCCCGGGACAGGGGAACTGAAGCTTTCTTT. This codes for CASSSRDRGTEAFF.

V is TRBV6-5 and J is TRBJ2-1; unclear D gene. V lost 4 bases and J lost 9, with 10 bases in between. CDR3 size: 12 residues. Germline V gene data show CDR1 as MNHEY and CDR2 as SVGAGI. The CDR3 nucleotides read TGTGCCAGCAGTTCAGGTTTCTTTGAGCAGTTCTTC. Translated, it gives CASSSGFFEQFF.

This rearrangement joins TRBV7-7 to TRBJ2-2; 7 bases map to TRBD2. The CDR3 is made up of 16 amino acids. Germline CDR1 reads SSHAT; CDR2 reads FNYEAQ (reference sequence). Trimming removed 5 bases from V and 1 base from J; junction bases left unmatched: 7. The CDR3 spells CASSPIAGLNTGELFF. The DNA of the CDR3 is TGTGCCAGCAGCCCTATAGCGGGCCTGAACACCGGGGAGCTGTTTTTT.

This rearrangement joins TRBV28 to TRBJ1-3; 7 positions match TRBD1. This CDR3 has 14 residues. The germline V gene encodes CDR1 MDHEN and CDR2 SYDVKM. J was trimmed by 6 bases and V by 6 bases; bases with no gene match: 8. CDR3 amino acids: CASSLTGWPNTIYF. DNA of the CDR3: TGTGCCAGCAGCCTGACAGGGTGGCCAAACACCATATATTTT.

The chain carries TRBV7-9 and TRBJ1-4, with TRBD1 as a possible D gene (6 bases). Per the germline V gene, CDR1 is SEHNR and CDR2 is FQNEAQ (reference sequence). The CDR3 contains 16 residues. Trimming stripped 10 bases from V and 3 bases from J, with 21 bases between. The CDR3 DNA is TGTGCCACCGCCCTTCTACAACAGGGAGCTAATGAAAAACTGTTTTTT. Amino acid sequence: CATALLQQGANEKLFF.

This clone was seen more than once but under ten times. The chain has TRBV29-1 and TRBJ2-7; 7 bases match TRBD1. The CDR3 has 14 residues. Trimming cost V 6 bases and J 3 bases; bases outside gene matches: 11. CDR1 and CDR2 from the germline V gene are SQVTM and ANQGSEA. The CDR3 coding sequence is TGCAGCGTGGAGGCTTCCTGGGACAGCTACGAGCAGTACTTC. Its protein product is CSVEASWDSYEQYF.

This clone was recorded a few times. The gene calls are TRBV4-1 and TRBJ2-1, with D unresolved. The CDR3 length is 13 residues. V shed 0 bases and J shed 15 bases, with 15 bases lying between them. In germline, CDR1 is MGHRA, CDR2 YSYEKL. CDR3 amino acids: CASSQELSSPRFF. DNA for the CDR3: TGCGCCAGCAGCCAAGAGCTCTCTTCCCCGAGGTTCTTC.

The chain employs TRBV5-1 and TRBJ1-1; D is undetermined. From germline, CDR1 is SGHRS and CDR2 YFSETQ. V shed 0 bases and J shed 1 base, with 4 bases lying between them. This CDR3 region has 13 residues. This chain's CDR3 is CASSLVANTEAFF. In nucleotides, the CDR3 is TGCGCCAGCAGCTTGGTGGCGAACACTGAAGCTTTCTTT.

The chain has TRBV7-8 and TRBJ2-7; 10 positions agree with TRBD1. The CDR3 contains 15 residues. Germline V gene sequence: CDR1 SGHVS, CDR2 FQNEAQ. With 5 bases clipped from V and 5 bases from J, the junction kept 9 bases outside the gene matches. CDR3 sequence (DNA): TGTGCCAGCAGCCCAGGAGGGACAGGGGTCCACGAGCAGTACTTC. Translating it yields CASSPGGTGVHEQYF.

This clone has just a few counts. The gene calls are TRBV18 and TRBJ2-7; TRBD1 matches 9 bases. V trimming: 4 bases; J trimming: 7 bases; junction bases outside the gene matches: 5. CDR1 and CDR2 (germline): KGHSH, LQKENI. This CDR3 has 13 residues. The CDR3 loop reads CASSRDRAVEQYF. In DNA, the CDR3 is TGTGCCAGCTCACGGGACAGGGCCGTGGAGCAGTACTTC.

This clone was detected a few times. The chain is built from TRBV10-3 and TRBJ2-7; 8 positions match TRBD2. This CDR3 spans 17 amino acids. J was trimmed by 5 bases and V by 4 bases; bases with no gene match: 16. Germline loops: CDR1 ENHRY, CDR2 SYGVKD. The CDR3 is CAISGPLSGRRSDEQYF. The CDR3 DNA sequence: TGTGCCATCAGTGGGCCCCTCAGCGGGAGAAGAAGCGACGAGCAGTACTTC.

V usage is TRBV7-6 and J usage is TRBJ2-1; 12 nucleotides align to TRBD2. The CDR3 is made up of 16 amino acids. Germline values: CDR1 SGHVS, CDR2 FNYEAQ. Trimming took 1 base from V and 7 from J; bases not matched to a gene: 5. The CDR3 DNA reads as TGTGCCAGCAGCTTAGTGCTAGCGGGAGGGAGGAATGAGCAGTTCTTC. Its translation is CASSLVLAGGRNEQFF. The full variable domain, in which reference TRBV7-6 and TRBJ2-1 provide the parts outside the CDR3, is GAGVSQSPRYKVTKRGQDVALRCDPISGHVSLYWYRQALGQGPEFLTYFNYEAQQDKSGLPNDRFSAERPEGSISTLTIQRTEQRDSAMYRCASSLVLAGGRNEQFFGPGTRLTVL.

This clone is a singleton in its sample. The genes are TRBV2 and TRBJ1-5, with 7 nucleotides matching TRBD1. V gave up 6 bases and J gave up 4 bases; unmatched junction bases: 6. This CDR3 comprises 14 residues. CDR1 and CDR2 from the germline V gene are SNHLY and FYNNEI. The CDR3 loop is CASSYRGVNQPQHF. Written as DNA, the CDR3 is TGTGCCAGCAGCTACAGGGGTGTGAATCAGCCCCAGCATTTT.

The chain couples TRBV7-9 to TRBJ1-1; TRBD1 might be the D (5 bases). In germline, CDR1 is SEHNR, CDR2 FQNEAQ (reference sequence). V shed 0 bases and J shed 6 bases, with 11 bases lying between them. The CDR3 has 14 residues. The CDR3 spells CASSLAGVGAEAFF. CDR3 DNA sequence: TGTGCCAGCAGCTTAGCAGGGGTCGGCGCTGAAGCTTTCTTT.

J is TRBJ2-5 and V is TRBV5-8, with TRBD1 as a possible D gene (5 bases). Germline CDR1 SGHTS, CDR2 YDEGEE. The CDR3 consists of 14 residues. The V and J ends lost 4 bases and 1 base respectively, with 11 bases between them. CDR3 in amino acids: CASSLDSRQETQYF. CDR3 nucleotide sequence: TGTGCCAGCAGCCTAGACAGTCGCCAAGAGACCCAGTACTTC.

The J gene is TRBJ1-2, the V gene TRBV5-1; 9 nucleotides line up with TRBD1. CDR3 length equals 13 residues. CDR1 SGHRS and CDR2 YFSETQ come from the germline V gene. V gave up 4 bases and J gave up 8 bases; unmatched junction bases: 6. For the CDR3, the DNA is TGCGCCAGCAGCAGGACAGGGGTTGACGGCTACACCTTC. Translated: CASSRTGVDGYTF.

CDR3 DNA sequence: TGCGCCAGCAGTCAAAACGGACAGAACACCGGGGAGCTGTTTTTT. It yields the protein CASSQNGQNTGELFF. The rearrangement joins TRBV5-1 to TRBJ2-2, with a weak D call TRBD1 (5 bases). The germline V and J ends were trimmed by 5 bases and 1 base, with 12 bases remaining between them. This CDR3 spans 15 amino acids. Per germline, CDR1 SGHRS and CDR2 YFSETQ.